This TCR beta chain was retrieved from a study of PD-L1 blockade in urothelial cancer. Background on the study: Males with bladder-origin urothelial cancer made up about 85% of the roughly 29 patients.

Spiking each PCR with synthetic TCR analog templates was performed. The protocol was immunoSEQ multiplex PCR, while the TCRdb copy is restricted to in-frame clones and leaves out a portion. The sample consists of around 100,000 clones, around 85% of them appearing once. Patient disease was locally advanced or metastatic urothelial carcinoma. This clonotype was obtained from a man aged 45 to 65 with urothelial cancer. The material sequenced was PBMCs, taken around atezolizumab (anti-PD-L1) treatment.

CDR3 coding DNA: TGTGCCAGCAGCACCTGGGAGGCGGCTGGCTACAATGAGCAGTTCTTC. As protein: CASSTWEAAGYNEQFF. This sequence joins TRBV28 and TRBJ2-1, with a possible D match to TRBD2 (6 bases). CDR1 and CDR2 (germline): MDHEN, SYDVKM. Trimming cost V 6 bases and J 3 bases, with 18 bases left between them. CDR3 size: 16 residues.